The sequence of this T cell receptor beta chain was determined in a study of T-cell memory formation after mild COVID-19. Across the study: TCR clustering was largely donor specific. Study outcomes and limitations: Pre-infection memory contained some responding clones, which suggested that cross-reactive memory had joined. Mainly CM and EM harbored the contracting CD4+ clones; mainly EMRA harbored the CD8+ ones.

CDR1 and CDR2 (germline): SGHRS, YFSETQ. Trimming removed 3 bases from V and 2 bases from J; junction bases left unmatched: 7. This CDR3 is 15 amino acids long. This clonotype turned up a few times. Its antigen is not identified. Constant-segment-primed 5'RACE gave TCR alpha and TCR beta cDNA libraries with sample barcodes and UMIs. TCRdb processed the 5' RACE reads anew with MiXCR; each CDR3 protein has one entry. This sample has 95,000 to 120,000 distinct CDR3 sequences, with over 15% found just once. The chain joins TRBV5-1 to TRBJ2-5; TRBD1 matches 7 bases. The TCR originated in a man younger than 35 who had mild COVID-19 (a few samples of this study predate the infection). Cell type and time point are not known. What was sequenced was PBMCs or a T cell subset sorted from them (not recorded which). In DNA, the CDR3 is TGCGCCAGCAGCTCTCCGGGACAGTATCAAGAGACCCAGTACTTC. It codes for CASSSPGQYQETQYF.